The rows below give T cell receptor beta chains drawn from one sample of a study of PD-1 blockade in mismatch repair-deficient tumors. The repertoire was sequenced with immunoSEQ multiplex PCR; TCRdb's copy has only in-frame clones and lacks some. Of approximately 63,000 clones listed, approximately 90% are singletons. The specimen was peripheral blood, collected 52 weeks after starting pembrolizumab. The receptors originated from an adult with mismatch repair-deficient cancer. The CDR3 runs from the conserved cysteine through the conserved F or W. The order of the fields is J gene, V gene, clone size, D gene, CDR3 protein, CDR3 DNA. D genes are given only for firm matches. Part of the rows lack a size; the others show once, few, many or a class for expanded clones.

TRBJ2-7 | TRBV11-2 | NA | NA | CASSLVRQNYEQYF | TGTGCCAGCAGCTTAGTAAGACAGAACTACGAGCAGTACTTC
TRBJ2-5 | TRBV29-1 | once | NA | CSVAASQETQYF | TGCAGCGTTGCGGCGAGCCAAGAGACCCAGTACTTC
TRBJ2-3 | TRBV28 | NA | TRBD2 | CASSFGGGSTDTQYF | TGTGCCAGCAGTTTCGGGGGGGGAAGCACAGATACGCAGTATTTT
TRBJ2-2 | TRBV28 | once | NA | CASSFFGAAGELFF | TGTGCCAGCAGTTTTTTCGGTGCCGCCGGGGAGCTGTTTTTT
TRBJ2-3 | TRBV11-2 | NA | NA | CASSLRTDTQYF | TGTGCCAGCAGCTTGAGAACAGATACGCAGTATTTT
TRBJ1-1 | TRBV30 | NA | NA | CAWRQESEAFF | TGTGCCTGGAGACAGGAGTCTGAAGCTTTCTTT
TRBJ2-7 | TRBV5-1 | NA | NA | CASSSNYEQYF | TGCGCCAGCAGCTCCAACTACGAGCAGTACTTC
TRBJ2-7 | TRBV9 | once | TRBD2 | CASSPTGGSYEQYF | TGTGCCAGCAGCCCCACGGGAGGGAGCTACGAGCAGTACTTC
TRBJ1-1 | TRBV27 | NA | NA | CASSSYMGVAAEAFF | TGTGCCAGCAGTTCCTACATGGGGGTGGCCGCTGAAGCTTTCTTT
TRBJ1-1 | TRBV4-1 | NA | NA | CASSQDLQGITEAFF | TGCGCCAGCAGCCAAGACCTACAGGGTATTACTGAAGCTTTCTTT
TRBJ2-2 | TRBV7-9 | NA | NA | CASSLAQGSGELFF | TGTGCCAGCAGCTTAGCCCAGGGATCGGGGGAGCTGTTTTTT
TRBJ2-5 | TRBV5-1 | NA | TRBD1 | CASSQGQDEETQYF | TGCGCCAGCAGCCAGGGACAGGACGAAGAGACCCAGTACTTC
TRBJ2-5 | TRBV2 | NA | NA | CASSGLQETQYF | TGTGCCAGCAGTGGGCTACAAGAGACCCAGTACTTC
TRBJ2-5 | TRBV2 | NA | NA | CASSRAVQETQYF | TGTGCCAGCAGTCGGGCCGTCCAAGAGACCCAGTACTTC
TRBJ2-1 | TRBV27 | NA | NA | CASSDYTRSKQFF | TGTGCCAGCTCTGACTACACTAGGAGTAAGCAGTTCTTC
TRBJ2-3 | TRBV10-2 | NA | NA | CASSDPKTVTDTQYF | TGCGCCAGCAGTGACCCTAAGACAGTTACAGATACGCAGTATTTT